The source of this TCR beta chain is a study of cytomegalovirus exposure and HLA in healthy donors. It was healthy bone marrow donors who served as donors. With 60 Vbeta and 13 Jbeta primers, the PCR was carried out. Here immunoSEQ multiplex PCR was the method, and the copy in TCRdb shows in-frame clones only, minus some. The sample contains about 260,000 clones, more than 55% of which appear only once. Note on this clone: Its antigen remains unknown.

The CDR3 extends over 18 amino acids. V shed 3 bases, J shed 1 base, and the junction held 6 bases outside the gene matches. Germline assignment: CDR1 MGHDK and CDR2 SYGVNS. Study findings and constraints: Most sequenced TCRs were rare (though some public TCRs occurred in many donors). Later analysis reportedly placed an Asian-associated ancestry cluster below the roughly 600-donor mean in N-insertions. The classifier reportedly diagnosed cytomegalovirus status with high sensitivity and specificity.

Sequencing was carried out using PBMCs. The source of this sequence is a female donor in good health and CMV-seronegative. V is TRBV25-1 and J is TRBJ2-6, with 10 bases that match TRBD1. CDR3 in amino acids: CASSDIGTGVSGANVLTF. CDR3 nucleotide sequence: TGTGCCAGCAGTGATATAGGGACAGGGGTGTCTGGGGCCAACGTCCTGACTTTC.